Described below is a single TCR beta chain sequence and its context. What it recognizes is unknown. This specimen belongs to a study of CD8+ T cells in alopecia areata. Findings of the study overall: Alphabeta T cells residing in normal skin are also sequenced in scalp samples. Clonality exceeded that of normal scalp in lesional scalp, most notably in alopecia totalis/universalis.

Treatment meaning: oral pan-JAK inhibitor, 5-10 mg twice daily. The sequencing template was cDNA reverse transcribed from extracted RNA. The protocol was immunoSEQ multiplex PCR, while the TCRdb copy is restricted to in-frame clones and leaves out a portion. Of under 200,000 clones in the sample, approximately 65% are singletons; the top ten hold approximately 0.9%. The CDR3 contains 13 residues. V lost 6 bases and J lost 4; bases outside the gene matches: 3. CDR1 is MGHDK and CDR2 is SYGVNS in the germline V gene. The V call is TRBV25-1, the J call TRBJ2-3; 8 nucleotides line up with TRBD1. The sample in question was CD4+ T cells sorted from blood, obtained at week 4, from a patient treated with tofacitinib. The sequence came from a human donor with alopecia areata. This CDR3 is CASSGQGADTQYF. The CDR3 nucleotides read TGTGCCAGCAGCGGACAGGGCGCAGATACGCAGTATTTT.